These 10 T cell receptor beta chains originate from one sample sequenced in a study of Graves' ophthalmopathy and Graves' hyperthyroidism. Investigators amplified TCR beta CDR3 regions from RNA transcripts. The first-round RT-PCR employed HTBI primers together with the Qiagen OneStep RT-PCR kit. A multiplex PCR was then performed as the second round. Each CDR3 protein gets one entry after TCRdb re-called the multiplex PCR reads with MiXCR. This table holds 580,000 or so distinct CDR3 sequences, about 35% found once. The material sequenced was peripheral blood or thyroid tissue (not recorded which). The receptors here all came from an adult man with Graves' hyperthyroidism.

The chain couples TRBV10-3 to TRBJ2-3; 10 bases are a match to TRBD1. The V segment lost 5 bases and the J segment 3 bases; nucleotides outside the gene matches: 8. The CDR3 sequence is 16 residues long. Germline CDR1 ENHRY, CDR2 SYGVKD. The CDR3 sequence is CAISRDRGLRTDTQYF. In DNA form, the CDR3 reads TGTGCCATCAGTCGGGACAGGGGCCTCCGGACAGATACGCAGTATTTT.

Comments on this clonotype: A much larger clone lies one base from this, so it may be a read error. This sequence joins TRBV6-5 and TRBJ1-5, with TRBD1 matching over 7 bases. The CDR3 is 15 residues long. The V segment lost 10 bases and the J segment 3 bases; nucleotides outside the gene matches: 12. Germline V gives CDR1 MNHEY, CDR2 SVGAGI. This CDR3 is CANRISDRDNQPQHF. CDR3 coding DNA: TGTGCCAACAGGATATCTGACAGGGACAATCAGCCCCAGCATTTT.

Worth noting for this clonotype: A much bigger clone sits one base away, suggesting this may be a read error. The DNA of the CDR3 is TGTGCCAGCACGGACGGGTACGGGCAGTACTTC. Residues: CASTDGYGQYF. The chain links TRBV7-2 to TRBJ2-7; no firm D call. Looked up from germline, CDR1 is SGHTA and CDR2 is FQGNSA. The CDR3 consists of 11 residues.

This sequence joins TRBV7-8 and TRBJ2-5; TRBD2 agrees at 10 bases. Looked up from germline, CDR1 is SGHVS and CDR2 is FQNEAQ. J lost 4 bases, V lost 5 bases, and 4 bases had no gene match. CDR3 size: 14 residues. CDR3 nucleotides: TGTGCCAGCAGCCCACTAGCGGGACGAGAGACCCAGTACTTC. Translation: CASSPLAGRETQYF.

Comments on this clonotype: The junction does not match germline at one end; this may be a read error. V and J are TRBV20-1 and TRBJ1-1; 7 positions match TRBD1. Germline V lookup: CDR1 DFQATT, CDR2 SNEGSKA (reference sequence). This CDR3 spans 18 amino acids. The CDR3 here is CSARDYLPGQTMNAEAFF. The CDR3 nucleotides read TGCAGTGCTAGAGATTATCTTCCGGGACAGACCATGAACGCTGAAGCTTTCTTT.

In its sample, this clonotype was seen a few times. The CDR3 sequence: CASSLGIDREYKPNYGYTF. In DNA, the CDR3 is TGCGCCAGCAGCTTGGGCATCGACAGGGAGTATAAACCTAACTATGGCTACACCTTC. This sequence joins TRBV5-1 and TRBJ1-2; 7 bases align to TRBD1. The CDR3 loop spans 19 amino acids. V was pared by 0 bases and J by 0 bases, with 14 bases of the junction left unmatched. Germline loops: CDR1 SGHRS, CDR2 YFSETQ.

V usage is TRBV29-1 and J usage is TRBJ1-2; 7 nucleotides line up with TRBD1. Germline V lookup: CDR1 SQVTM, CDR2 ANQGSEA. V was pared by 0 bases and J by 0 bases, with 10 bases of the junction left unmatched. The CDR3 covers 17 residues. DNA of the CDR3: TGCAGCGTTGAAGATCGGGCAGGGACAGACACTAACTATGGCTACACCTTC. This gives the protein CSVEDRAGTDTNYGYTF.

This clonotype appeared many times. The J gene is TRBJ2-7, the V gene TRBV10-3; 10 positions match TRBD1. The CDR3 loop spans 14 amino acids. V was clipped by 10 bases and J by 3 bases; unmatched bases: 9. Germline V CDR1 and CDR2: ENHRY, SYGVKD. In nucleotides, the CDR3 is TGTGCCAGCACGCCCGGGACAGGGGACTACGAGCAGTACTTC. Its protein is CASTPGTGDYEQYF.

This clonotype appeared many times. This rearrangement joins TRBV19 to TRBJ1-5, with D perhaps matching TRBD1 (6 bases). Per the germline V gene, CDR1 is LNHDA and CDR2 is SQIVND (reference sequence). The CDR3 extends over 15 amino acids. The ends were cut back, 2 bases at V and 1 base at J, with 9 bases in the middle. The CDR3 here is CASSIFGQSNQPQHF. CDR3 DNA: TGTGCCAGTAGTATATTCGGACAGAGCAATCAGCCCCAGCATTTT. Full variable domain (outside the CDR3, taken from reference TRBV19 and TRBJ1-5): DGGITQSPKYLFRKEGQNVTLSCEQNLNHDAMYWYRQDPGQGLRLIYYSQIVNDFQKGDIAEGYSVSREKKESFPLTVTSAQKNPTAFYLCASSIFGQSNQPQHFGDGTRLSIL.

This clonotype was detected many times. The chain uses TRBV7-9 and TRBJ2-5; maybe TRBD1 (7 bases). The germline V gene has CDR1 SEHNR and CDR2 FQNEAQ (reference sequence). This CDR3 comprises 14 residues. V lost 5 bases, J lost 5 bases, and 15 bases lay in between. The CDR3: CASSETGRPETQYF. The DNA of the CDR3 is TGTGCCAGCAGCGAGACAGGGAGGCCGGAGACCCAGTACTTC.